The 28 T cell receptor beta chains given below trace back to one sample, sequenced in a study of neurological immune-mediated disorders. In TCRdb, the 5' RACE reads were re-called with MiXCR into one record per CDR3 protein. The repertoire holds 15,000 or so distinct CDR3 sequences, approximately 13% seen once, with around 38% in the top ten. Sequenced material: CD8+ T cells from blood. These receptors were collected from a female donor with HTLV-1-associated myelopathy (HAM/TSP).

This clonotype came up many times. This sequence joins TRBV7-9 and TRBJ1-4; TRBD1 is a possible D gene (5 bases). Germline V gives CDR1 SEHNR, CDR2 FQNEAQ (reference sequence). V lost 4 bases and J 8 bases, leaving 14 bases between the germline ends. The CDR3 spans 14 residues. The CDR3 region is CASSWDPQQEKLFF. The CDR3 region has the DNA TGTGCCAGCAGCTGGGACCCCCAGCAAGAAAAACTGTTTTTT.

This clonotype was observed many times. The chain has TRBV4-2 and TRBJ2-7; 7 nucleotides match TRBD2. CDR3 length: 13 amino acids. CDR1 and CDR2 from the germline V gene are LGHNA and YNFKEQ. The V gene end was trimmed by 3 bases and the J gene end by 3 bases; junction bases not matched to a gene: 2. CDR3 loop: CASSQAGVYEQYF. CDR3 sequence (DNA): TGTGCCAGCAGCCAGGCGGGAGTCTACGAGCAGTACTTC.

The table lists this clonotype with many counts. This CDR3 reads CASSLSDWGETYNEQFF. The CDR3 DNA follows: TGTGCCAGCAGCTTATCTGACTGGGGGGAAACCTACAATGAGCAGTTCTTC. This chain joins TRBV7-2 and TRBJ2-1, with a tentative D call TRBD2 (6 bases). Trimming stripped 2 bases from V and 2 bases from J, with 16 bases between. CDR1 SGHTA and CDR2 FQGNSA come from the germline V gene. The length of the CDR3 is 17 residues. Full variable domain (remainder filled in from reference TRBV7-2 and TRBJ2-1): GAGVSQSPSNKVTEKGKDVELRCDPISGHTALYWYRQSLGQGLEFLIYFQGNSAPDKSGLPSDRFSAERTGGSVSTLTIQRTQQEDSAVYLCASSLSDWGETYNEQFFGPGTRLTVL.

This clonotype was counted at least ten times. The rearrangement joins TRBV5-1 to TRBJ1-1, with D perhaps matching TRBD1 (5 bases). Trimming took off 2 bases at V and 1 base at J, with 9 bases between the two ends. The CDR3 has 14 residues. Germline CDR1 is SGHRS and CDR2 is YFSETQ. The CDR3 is CASSLRGGNTEAFF. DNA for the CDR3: TGCGCCAGCAGCTTAAGGGGCGGGAACACTGAAGCTTTCTTT. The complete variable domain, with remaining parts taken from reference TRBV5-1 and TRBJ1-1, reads KAGVTQTPRYLIKTRGQQVTLSCSPISGHRSVSWYQQTPGQGLQFLFEYFSETQRNKGNFPGRFSGRQFSNSRSEMNVSTLELGDSALYLCASSLRGGNTEAFFGQGTRLTVV.

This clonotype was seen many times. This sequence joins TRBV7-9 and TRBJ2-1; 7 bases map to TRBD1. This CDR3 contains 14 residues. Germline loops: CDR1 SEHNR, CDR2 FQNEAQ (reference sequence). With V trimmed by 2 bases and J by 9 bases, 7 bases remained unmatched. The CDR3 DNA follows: TGTGCCAGCAGCTTACAAAACAGGGGTGGTGAGCAGTTCTTC. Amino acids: CASSLQNRGGEQFF.

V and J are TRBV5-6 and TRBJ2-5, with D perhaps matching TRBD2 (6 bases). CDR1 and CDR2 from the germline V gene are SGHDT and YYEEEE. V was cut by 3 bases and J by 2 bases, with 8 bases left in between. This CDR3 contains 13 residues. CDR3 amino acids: CASSSGLQETQYF. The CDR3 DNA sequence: TGTGCCAGCAGCTCGGGACTGCAAGAGACCCAGTACTTC.

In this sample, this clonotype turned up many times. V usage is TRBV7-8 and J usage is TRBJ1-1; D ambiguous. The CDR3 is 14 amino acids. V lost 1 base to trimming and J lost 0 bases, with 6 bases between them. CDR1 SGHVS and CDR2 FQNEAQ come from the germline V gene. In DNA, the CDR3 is TGTGCCAGCAGCTTAGGGAGGGTGAACACTGAAGCTTTCTTT. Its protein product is CASSLGRVNTEAFF. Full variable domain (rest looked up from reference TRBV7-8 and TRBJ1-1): GAGVSQSPRYKVAKRGQDVALRCDPISGHVSLFWYQQALGQGPEFLTYFQNEAQLDKSGLPSDRFFAERPEGSVSTLKIQRTQQEDSAVYLCASSLGRVNTEAFFGQGTRLTVV.

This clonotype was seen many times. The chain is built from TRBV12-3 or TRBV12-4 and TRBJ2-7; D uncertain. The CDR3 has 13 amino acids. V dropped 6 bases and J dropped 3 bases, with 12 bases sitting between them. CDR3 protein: CASSPGLGYEQYF. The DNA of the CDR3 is TGTGCCAGCAGCCCCGGGCTCGGCTACGAGCAGTACTTC.

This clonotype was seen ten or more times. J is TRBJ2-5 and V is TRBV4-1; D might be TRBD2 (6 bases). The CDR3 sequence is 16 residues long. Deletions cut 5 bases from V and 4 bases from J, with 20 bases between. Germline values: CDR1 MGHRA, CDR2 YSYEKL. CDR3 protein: CASSRPPGTSRETQYF. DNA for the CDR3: TGCGCCAGCAGCAGACCCCCTGGGACTTCTAGAGAGACCCAGTACTTC.

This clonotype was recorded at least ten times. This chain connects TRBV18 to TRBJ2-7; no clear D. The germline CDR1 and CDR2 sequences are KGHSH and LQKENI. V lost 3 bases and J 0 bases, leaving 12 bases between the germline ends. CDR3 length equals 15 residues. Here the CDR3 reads CASSPLATGSYEQYF. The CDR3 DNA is TGTGCCAGCTCACCGCTCGCGACCGGCTCCTACGAGCAGTACTTC.

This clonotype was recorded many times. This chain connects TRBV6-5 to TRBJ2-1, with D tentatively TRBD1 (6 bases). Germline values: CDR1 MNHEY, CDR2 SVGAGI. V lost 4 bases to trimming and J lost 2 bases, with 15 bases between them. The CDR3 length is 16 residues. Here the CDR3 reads CASSFNRVFTYNEQFF. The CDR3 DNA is TGTGCCAGCAGTTTCAACAGGGTTTTTACCTACAATGAGCAGTTCTTC.

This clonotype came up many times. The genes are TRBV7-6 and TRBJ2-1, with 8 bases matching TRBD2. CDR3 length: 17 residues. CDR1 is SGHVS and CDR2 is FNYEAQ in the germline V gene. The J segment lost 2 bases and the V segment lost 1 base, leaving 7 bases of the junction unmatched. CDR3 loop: CASSLEFSGAAYNEQFF. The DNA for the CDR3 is TGTGCCAGCAGCTTAGAATTTAGCGGGGCCGCCTACAATGAGCAGTTCTTC.

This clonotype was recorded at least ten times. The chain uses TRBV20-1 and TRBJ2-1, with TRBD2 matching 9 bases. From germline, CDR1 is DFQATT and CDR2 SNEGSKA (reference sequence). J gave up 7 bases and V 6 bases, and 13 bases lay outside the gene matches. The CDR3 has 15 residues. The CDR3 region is CSAPGERGARNEQFF. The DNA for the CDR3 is TGCAGTGCCCCCGGGGAGCGGGGGGCTCGAAATGAGCAGTTCTTC.

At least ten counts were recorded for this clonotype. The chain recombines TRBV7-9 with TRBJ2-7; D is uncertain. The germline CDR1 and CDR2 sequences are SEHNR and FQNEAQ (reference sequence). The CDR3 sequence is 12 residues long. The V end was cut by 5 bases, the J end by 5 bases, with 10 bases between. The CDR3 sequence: CASSEYPNEQYF. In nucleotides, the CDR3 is TGTGCCAGCAGCGAATATCCGAACGAGCAGTACTTC. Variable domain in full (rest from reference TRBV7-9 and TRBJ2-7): DTGVSQNPRHKITKRGQNVTFRCDPISEHNRLYWYRQTLGQGPEFLTYFQNEAQLEKSRLLSDRFSAERPKGSFSTLEIQRTEQGDSAMYLCASSEYPNEQYFGPGTRLTVT.

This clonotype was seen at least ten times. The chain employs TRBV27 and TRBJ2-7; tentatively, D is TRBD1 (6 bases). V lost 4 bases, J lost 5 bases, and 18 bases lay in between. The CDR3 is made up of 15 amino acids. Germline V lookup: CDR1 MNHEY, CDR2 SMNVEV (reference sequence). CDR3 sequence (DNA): TGTGCCAGCAGTTACGCCTTAACAGGGATCAACGAGCAGTACTTC. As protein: CASSYALTGINEQYF.

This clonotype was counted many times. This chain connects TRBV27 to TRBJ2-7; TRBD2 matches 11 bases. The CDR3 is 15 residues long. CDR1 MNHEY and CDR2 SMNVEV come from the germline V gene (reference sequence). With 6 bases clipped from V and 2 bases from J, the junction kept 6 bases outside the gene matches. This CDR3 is CASRVTSGGTYEQYF. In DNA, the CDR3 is TGTGCCAGCAGAGTAACTAGCGGGGGTACCTACGAGCAGTACTTC.

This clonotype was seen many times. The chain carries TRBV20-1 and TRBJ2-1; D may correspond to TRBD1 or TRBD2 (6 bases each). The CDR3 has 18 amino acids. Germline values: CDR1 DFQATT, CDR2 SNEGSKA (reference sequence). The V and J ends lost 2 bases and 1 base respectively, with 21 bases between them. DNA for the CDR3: TGCAGTGCTAGACCCCCCTGGGTTCGGGGGCCATCCTACAATGAGCAGTTCTTC. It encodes CSARPPWVRGPSYNEQFF.

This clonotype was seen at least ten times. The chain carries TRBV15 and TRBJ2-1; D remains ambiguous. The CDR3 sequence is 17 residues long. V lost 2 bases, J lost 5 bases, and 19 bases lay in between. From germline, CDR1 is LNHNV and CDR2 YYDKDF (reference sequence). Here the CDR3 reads CATSRTSRPGLDNEQFF. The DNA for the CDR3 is TGTGCCACCAGCAGAACATCTAGGCCTGGGCTTGACAATGAGCAGTTCTTC.

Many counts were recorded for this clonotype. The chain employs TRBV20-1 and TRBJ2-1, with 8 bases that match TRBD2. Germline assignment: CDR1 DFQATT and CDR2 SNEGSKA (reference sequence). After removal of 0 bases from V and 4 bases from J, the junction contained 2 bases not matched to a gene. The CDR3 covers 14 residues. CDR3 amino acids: CSARETSEYNEQFF. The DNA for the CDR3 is TGCAGTGCTAGAGAGACTAGCGAATACAATGAGCAGTTCTTC.

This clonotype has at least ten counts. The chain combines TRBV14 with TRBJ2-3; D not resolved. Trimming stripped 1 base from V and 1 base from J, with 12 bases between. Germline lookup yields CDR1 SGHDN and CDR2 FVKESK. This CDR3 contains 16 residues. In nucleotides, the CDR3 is TGTGCCAGCAGCCAAGGGGCCCAACCCCGCACAGATACGCAGTATTTT. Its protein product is CASSQGAQPRTDTQYF.

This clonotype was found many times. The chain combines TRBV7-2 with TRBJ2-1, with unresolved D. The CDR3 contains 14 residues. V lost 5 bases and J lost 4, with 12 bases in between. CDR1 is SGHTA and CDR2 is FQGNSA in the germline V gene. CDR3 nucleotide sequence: TGTGCCAGCAGCGGGATTATAGGTTACAATGAGCAGTTCTTC. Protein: CASSGIIGYNEQFF. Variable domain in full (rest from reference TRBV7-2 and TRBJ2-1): GAGVSQSPSNKVTEKGKDVELRCDPISGHTALYWYRQSLGQGLEFLIYFQGNSAPDKSGLPSDRFSAERTGGSVSTLTIQRTQQEDSAVYLCASSGIIGYNEQFFGPGTRLTVL.

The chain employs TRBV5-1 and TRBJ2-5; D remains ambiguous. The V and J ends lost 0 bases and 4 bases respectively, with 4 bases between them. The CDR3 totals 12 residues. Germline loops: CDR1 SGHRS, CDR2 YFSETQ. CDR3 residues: CASSLGLETQYF. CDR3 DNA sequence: TGCGCCAGCAGCTTGGGACTAGAGACCCAGTACTTC.

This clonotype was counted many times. In nucleotides, the CDR3 is TGTGCCAGCAGCCCCGACAGGGTTTGGGCCTACGAGCAGTACTTC. Translation gives CASSPDRVWAYEQYF. This chain joins TRBV14 and TRBJ2-7, with TRBD1 matching over 7 bases. Trimming cost V 4 bases and J 2 bases; bases outside gene matches: 8. Germline V gene lookup returns CDR1 SGHDN and CDR2 FVKESK. CDR3 size: 15 residues.

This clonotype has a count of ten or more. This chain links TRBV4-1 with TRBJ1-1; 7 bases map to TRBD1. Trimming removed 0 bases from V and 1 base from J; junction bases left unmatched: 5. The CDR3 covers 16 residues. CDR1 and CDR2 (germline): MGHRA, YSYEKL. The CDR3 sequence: CASSQEPAGGNTEAFF. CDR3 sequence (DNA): TGCGCCAGCAGCCAAGAGCCTGCAGGGGGGAACACTGAAGCTTTCTTT.

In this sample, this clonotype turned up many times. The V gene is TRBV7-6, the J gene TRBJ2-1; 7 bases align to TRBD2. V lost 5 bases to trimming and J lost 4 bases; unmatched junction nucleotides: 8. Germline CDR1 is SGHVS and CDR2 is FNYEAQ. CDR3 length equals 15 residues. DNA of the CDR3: TGTGCCAGCAGCCTAGGGTCTAGCGGATACAATGAGCAGTTCTTC. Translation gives CASSLGSSGYNEQFF.

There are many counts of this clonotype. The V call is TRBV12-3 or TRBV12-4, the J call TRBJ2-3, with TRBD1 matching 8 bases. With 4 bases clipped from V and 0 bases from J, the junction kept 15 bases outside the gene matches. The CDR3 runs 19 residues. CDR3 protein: CASSYDRGYSLASTDTQYF. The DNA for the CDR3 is TGTGCCAGCAGTTACGACAGGGGATACTCTCTTGCTAGCACAGATACGCAGTATTTT.

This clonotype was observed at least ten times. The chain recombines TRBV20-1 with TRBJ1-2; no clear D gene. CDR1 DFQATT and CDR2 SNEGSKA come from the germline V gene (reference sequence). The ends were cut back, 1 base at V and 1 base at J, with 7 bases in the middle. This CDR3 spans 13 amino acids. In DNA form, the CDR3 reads TGCAGTGCTAGAGTTGGTCTTAACTATGGCTACACCTTC. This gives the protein CSARVGLNYGYTF.

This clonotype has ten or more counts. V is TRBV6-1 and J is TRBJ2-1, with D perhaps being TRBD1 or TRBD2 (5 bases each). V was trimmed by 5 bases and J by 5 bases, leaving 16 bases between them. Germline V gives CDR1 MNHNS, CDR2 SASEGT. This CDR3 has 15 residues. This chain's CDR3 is CASSFLPGPNNEQFF. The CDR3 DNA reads TGTGCCAGCAGTTTTCTACCGGGACCTAACAATGAGCAGTTCTTC.